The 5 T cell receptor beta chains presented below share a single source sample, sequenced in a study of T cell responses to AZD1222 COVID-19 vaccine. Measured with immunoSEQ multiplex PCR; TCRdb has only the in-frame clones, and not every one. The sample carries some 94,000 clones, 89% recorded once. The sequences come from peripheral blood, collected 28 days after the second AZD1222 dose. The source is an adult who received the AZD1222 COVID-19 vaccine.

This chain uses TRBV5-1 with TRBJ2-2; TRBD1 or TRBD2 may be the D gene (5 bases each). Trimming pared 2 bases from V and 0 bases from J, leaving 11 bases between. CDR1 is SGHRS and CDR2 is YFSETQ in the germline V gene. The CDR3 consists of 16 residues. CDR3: CASSFEGFTNTGELFF. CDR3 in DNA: TGCGCCAGCAGCTTCGAGGGGTTTACGAACACCGGGGAGCTGTTTTTT.

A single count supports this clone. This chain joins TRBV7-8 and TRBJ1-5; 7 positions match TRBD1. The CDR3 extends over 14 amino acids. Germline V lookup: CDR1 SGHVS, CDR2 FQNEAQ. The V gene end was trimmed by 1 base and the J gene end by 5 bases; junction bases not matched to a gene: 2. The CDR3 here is CASSLGDSYQPQHF. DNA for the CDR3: TGTGCCAGCAGCTTAGGGGACAGCTATCAGCCCCAGCATTTT. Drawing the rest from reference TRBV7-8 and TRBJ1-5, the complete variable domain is GAGVSQSPRYKVAKRGQDVALRCDPISGHVSLFWYQQALGQGPEFLTYFQNEAQLDKSGLPSDRFFAERPEGSVSTLKIQRTQQEDSAVYLCASSLGDSYQPQHFGDGTRLSIL.

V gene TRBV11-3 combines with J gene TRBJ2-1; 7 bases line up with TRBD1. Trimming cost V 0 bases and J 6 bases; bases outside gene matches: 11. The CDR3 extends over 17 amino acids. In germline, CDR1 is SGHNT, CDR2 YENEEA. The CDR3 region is CASSLEPSEGASNEQFF. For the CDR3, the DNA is TGTGCCAGCAGCTTAGAACCCAGTGAGGGGGCTAGCAATGAGCAGTTCTTC. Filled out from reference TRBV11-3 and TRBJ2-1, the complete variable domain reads EAGVVQSPRYKIIEKKQPVAFWCNPISGHNTLYWYLQNLGQGPELLIRYENEEAVDDSQLPKDRFSAERLKGVDSTLKIQPAELGDSAVYLCASSLEPSEGASNEQFFGPGTRLTVL.

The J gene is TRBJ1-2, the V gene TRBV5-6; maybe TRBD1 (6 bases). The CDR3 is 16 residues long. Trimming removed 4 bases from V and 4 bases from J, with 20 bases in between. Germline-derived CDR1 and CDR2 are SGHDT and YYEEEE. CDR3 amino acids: CASSAPQGRGSYGYTF. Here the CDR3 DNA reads TGTGCCAGCAGCGCACCACAGGGACGAGGCTCCTATGGCTACACCTTC.

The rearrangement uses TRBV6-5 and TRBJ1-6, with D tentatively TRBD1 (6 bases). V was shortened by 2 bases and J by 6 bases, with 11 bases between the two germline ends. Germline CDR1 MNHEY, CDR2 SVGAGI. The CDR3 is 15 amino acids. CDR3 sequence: CASSYQDSGNSPLHF. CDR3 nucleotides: TGTGCCAGCAGTTACCAGGACAGTGGTAATTCACCCCTCCACTTT.